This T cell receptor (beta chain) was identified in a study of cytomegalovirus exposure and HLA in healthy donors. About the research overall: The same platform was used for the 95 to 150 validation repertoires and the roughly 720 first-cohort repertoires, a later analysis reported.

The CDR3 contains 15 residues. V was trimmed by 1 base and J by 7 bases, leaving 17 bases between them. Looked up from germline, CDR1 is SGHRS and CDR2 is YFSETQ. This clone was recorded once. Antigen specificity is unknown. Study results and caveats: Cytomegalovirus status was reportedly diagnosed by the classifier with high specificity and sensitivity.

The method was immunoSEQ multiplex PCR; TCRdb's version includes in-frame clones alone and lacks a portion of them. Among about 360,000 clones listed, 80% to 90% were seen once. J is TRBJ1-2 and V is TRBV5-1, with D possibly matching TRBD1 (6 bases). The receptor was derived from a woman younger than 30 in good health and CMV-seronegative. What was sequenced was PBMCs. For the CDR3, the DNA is TGCGCCAGCAGCTTGTCCCCACAGGGTGGGGTTGGCTACACCTTC. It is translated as CASSLSPQGGVGYTF.